Below, 25 T cell receptor beta chains from the same sample are listed, as sequenced in a study of cytomegalovirus exposure and HLA in healthy donors. PCR involved 60 Vbeta and 13 Jbeta primers. TCRdb's copy holds only in-frame clones and misses some; the assay was immunoSEQ multiplex PCR. The sample records roughly 110,000 clones, around 75% being singletons. Sequences were obtained from PBMCs. These receptors all stem from a man aged 35 to 55 in good health and CMV-seronegative.

The genes are TRBV2 and TRBJ1-2; D possibly corresponds to TRBD1 (6 bases). Looked up from germline, CDR1 is SNHLY and CDR2 is FYNNEI. CDR3 size: 14 residues. V shed 6 bases and J shed 8 bases, with 19 bases lying between them. CDR3 protein: CASRANVGAGGYTF. The CDR3 coding sequence is TGTGCCAGCAGGGCGAACGTGGGGGCTGGGGGCTACACCTTC.

The gene calls are TRBV5-1 and TRBJ2-3; D remains ambiguous. Trimming stripped 0 bases from V and 1 base from J, with 9 bases between. CDR1 is SGHRS and CDR2 is YFSETQ in the germline V gene. The CDR3 runs to 15 residues. The CDR3 region is CASSLGGPRTDTQYF. The CDR3 bases are TGCGCCAGCAGCTTGGGTGGCCCGCGCACAGATACGCAGTATTTT.

The count of this clone is one. The chain recombines TRBV7-9 with TRBJ1-2; D perhaps matches TRBD1 (5 bases). CDR1 is SEHNR and CDR2 is FQNEAQ in the germline V gene (reference sequence). This CDR3 is built from 18 residues. The ends were cut back, 5 bases at V and 1 base at J, with 23 bases in the middle. The CDR3 here is CASSTPGAGPNVNYGYTF. The CDR3 DNA is TGTGCCAGCAGCACCCCTGGGGCAGGTCCGAACGTTAACTATGGCTACACCTTC.

J is TRBJ1-2 and V is TRBV27; D not resolved. Germline V gene data show CDR1 as MNHEY and CDR2 as SMNVEV (reference sequence). The germline V and J ends were trimmed by 3 bases and 2 bases, with 7 bases remaining between them. The CDR3 totals 13 residues. The CDR3 nucleotides read TGTGCCAGCAGTTTTAGAGGGAACTATGGCTACACCTTC. It translates to CASSFRGNYGYTF.

The rearrangement uses TRBV5-1 and TRBJ2-3, with 11 nucleotides matching TRBD2. The CDR3 contains 16 residues. The ends lost 6 bases at V and 1 base at J; junction bases unmatched: 7. Per germline, CDR1 SGHRS and CDR2 YFSETQ. The CDR3 DNA reads as TGCGCCAGCAACTCCGGACTAGCGGGTGGCACAGATACGCAGTATTTT. This gives the protein CASNSGLAGGTDTQYF. The full variable domain, with the rest looked up from reference TRBV5-1 and TRBJ2-3, is KAGVTQTPRYLIKTRGQQVTLSCSPISGHRSVSWYQQTPGQGLQFLFEYFSETQRNKGNFPGRFSGRQFSNSRSEMNVSTLELGDSALYLCASNSGLAGGTDTQYFGPGTRLTVL.

V gene TRBV9 combines with J gene TRBJ2-1; no reliable D call. The germline gives CDR1 SGDLS, CDR2 YYNGEE. The CDR3 sequence is 15 residues long. Trimming shortened V by 2 bases and J by 4 bases, and 13 bases separated the two germline ends. Here the CDR3 DNA reads TGTGCCAGCAGCGTCAGCGCGGCAGAATACAATGAGCAGTTCTTC. Amino acid sequence: CASSVSAAEYNEQFF.

A note on this clone: A junction boundary mismatches the germline segment, possibly from a read error. The rearrangement joins TRBV11-1 to TRBJ2-7; D gene ambiguous. Germline assignment: CDR1 SGHAT and CDR2 FQDESV (reference sequence). This CDR3 spans 13 amino acids. The CDR3 nucleotides are TGTGCCAGCAGCTTAGTCCAGGCCTACGGGCAGTACTTC. This sequence encodes CASSLVQAYGQYF.

The chain links TRBV29-1 to TRBJ1-2, with 7 bases matching TRBD1. The CDR3 consists of 12 residues. CDR1 is SQVTM, CDR2 ANQGSEA, per germline. Trimming removed 2 bases from V and 10 bases from J; junction bases left unmatched: 7. The CDR3 is CSVERGRGAYTF. CDR3 coding DNA: TGCAGCGTTGAAAGGGGGCGGGGAGCCTACACCTTC. Supplemented by reference TRBV29-1 and TRBJ1-2, the full variable domain reads SAVISQKPSRDICQRGTSLTIQCQVDSQVTMMFWYRQQPGQSLTLIATANQGSEATYESGFVIDKFPISRPNLTFSTLTVSNMSPEDSSIYLCSVERGRGAYTFGSGTRLTVV.

This clone was counted only a few times. V gene TRBV27 combines with J gene TRBJ1-6, with TRBD1 as a possible D gene (6 bases). The V and J ends lost 3 bases and 6 bases respectively, with 9 bases between them. The CDR3 runs 14 residues. Germline CDR1 MNHEY, CDR2 SMNVEV (reference sequence). The CDR3, as DNA: TGTGCCAGCAGTTTCAGGGGAGCTAATTCACCCCTCCACTTT. It encodes CASSFRGANSPLHF.

The rearrangement links TRBV11-1 to TRBJ2-2; D may be TRBD2 (6 bases). CDR3 size: 16 residues. Per the germline V gene, CDR1 is SGHAT and CDR2 is FQDESV (reference sequence). V was clipped by 3 bases and J by 0 bases, with 11 bases between them. This CDR3 reads CASSFSGLANTGELFF. The DNA of the CDR3 is TGTGCCAGCAGCTTTAGCGGTTTGGCGAACACCGGGGAGCTGTTTTTT.

This clone turned up a few times. The chain couples TRBV6-1 to TRBJ2-1; D uncertain. Germline CDR1 and CDR2: MNHNS and SASEGT. The CDR3 has 13 residues. The V end was cut by 9 bases, the J end by 4 bases, with 13 bases between. The CDR3 protein is CASLERTYNEQFF. CDR3 DNA sequence: TGTGCCAGTCTGGAGAGAACTTACAATGAGCAGTTCTTC.

This clone appeared once. This rearrangement joins TRBV4-2 to TRBJ2-5; TRBD2 matches 7 bases. Trimming removed 4 bases from V and 14 bases from J; junction bases left unmatched: 13. Germline V gene sequence: CDR1 LGHNA, CDR2 YNFKEQ. The CDR3 sequence is 13 residues long. This CDR3 is CASSPEIRLAQYF. Written as DNA, the CDR3 is TGTGCCAGCAGCCCAGAAATTAGACTAGCACAATACTTC.

The V call is TRBV19, the J call TRBJ1-4; 7 bases map to TRBD1. V lost 7 bases, J lost 8 bases, and 16 bases stayed unmatched. Germline CDR1 and CDR2: LNHDA and SQIVND (reference sequence). The CDR3 is 16 residues long. CDR3 region: CASTHLTAGGYEKLFF. The CDR3 DNA follows: TGTGCCAGTACACACCTCACGGCAGGGGGGTACGAAAAACTGTTTTTT.

This clone came up a few times. The chain recombines TRBV7-2 with TRBJ2-4, with D possibly matching TRBD1 (5 bases). Deletions cut 1 base from V and 2 bases from J, with 18 bases between. The CDR3 covers 18 residues. CDR1 is SGHTA, CDR2 FQGNSA, per germline. CDR3 nucleotide sequence: TGTGCCAGCAGCTTAGGTACGGACACCCTGCGGACCAAAAACATTCAGTACTTC. Amino acid sequence: CASSLGTDTLRTKNIQYF. Variable domain in full (rest from reference TRBV7-2 and TRBJ2-4): GAGVSQSPSNKVTEKGKDVELRCDPISGHTALYWYRQSLGQGLEFLIYFQGNSAPDKSGLPSDRFSAERTGGSVSTLTIQRTQQEDSAVYLCASSLGTDTLRTKNIQYFGAGTRLSVL.

This chain joins TRBV15 and TRBJ2-6; D is undetermined. Germline V gives CDR1 LNHNV, CDR2 YYDKDF (reference sequence). The CDR3 runs to 14 residues. Trimming took off 0 bases at V and 2 bases at J, with 2 bases between the two ends. CDR3 region: CATSRDTGANVLTF. CDR3 coding DNA: TGTGCCACCAGCAGAGATACTGGGGCCAACGTCCTGACTTTC. The full variable domain, in which reference TRBV15 and TRBJ2-6 provide the parts outside the CDR3, is DAMVIQNPRYQVTQFGKPVTLSCSQTLNHNVMYWYQQKSSQAPKLLFHYYDKDFNNEADTPDNFQSRRPNTSFCFLDIRSPGLGDTAMYLCATSRDTGANVLTFGAGSRLTVL.

The chain carries TRBV5-1 and TRBJ2-5; weak D call: TRBD1 (5 bases). V lost 2 bases and J lost 5, with 10 bases in between. Germline values: CDR1 SGHRS, CDR2 YFSETQ. The CDR3 consists of 13 residues. In DNA form, the CDR3 reads TGCGCCAGCAGCTTAGGGGTTTTGGAGACCCAGTACTTC. Translating gives CASSLGVLETQYF.

The chain is built from TRBV6-1 and TRBJ1-2; 11 nucleotides align to TRBD1. Germline V gene data show CDR1 as MNHNS and CDR2 as SASEGT. The junction had 7 bases not matched to a gene; V was cut back by 2 bases and J by 2 bases. The CDR3 has 17 amino acids. In nucleotides, the CDR3 is TGTGCCAGCAGTGAAATCTGGACAGGGGGCGCAAACTATGGCTACACCTTC. Translation: CASSEIWTGGANYGYTF.

The chain combines TRBV5-1 with TRBJ1-2; D perhaps matches TRBD1 (6 bases). CDR1 is SGHRS, CDR2 YFSETQ, per germline. This CDR3 spans 16 amino acids. V dropped 4 bases and J dropped 7 bases, with 23 bases sitting between them. CDR3 in amino acids: CASSGWTTGQSAGYTF. Here the CDR3 DNA reads TGCGCCAGCAGCGGTTGGACCACAGGGCAATCGGCTGGCTACACCTTC. The full variable domain, in which reference TRBV5-1 and TRBJ1-2 provide the parts outside the CDR3, is KAGVTQTPRYLIKTRGQQVTLSCSPISGHRSVSWYQQTPGQGLQFLFEYFSETQRNKGNFPGRFSGRQFSNSRSEMNVSTLELGDSALYLCASSGWTTGQSAGYTFGSGTRLTVV.

The chain combines TRBV9 with TRBJ1-1; TRBD1 agrees at 10 bases. The CDR3 consists of 16 residues. CDR1 and CDR2 from the germline V gene are SGDLS and YYNGEE. V lost 0 bases to trimming and J lost 6 bases; unmatched junction nucleotides: 8. The CDR3 protein is CASSVEGQGIFSEAFF. The CDR3, as DNA: TGTGCCAGCAGCGTAGAGGGACAGGGGATATTCTCTGAAGCTTTCTTT.

This chain joins TRBV5-4 and TRBJ1-3, with D uncertain. This CDR3 is built from 13 residues. Per the germline V gene, CDR1 is SGHNT and CDR2 is YYREEE (reference sequence). The V end was cut by 0 bases, the J end by 4 bases, with 5 bases between. The CDR3 protein is CASSLDRGNTIYF. Here the CDR3 DNA reads TGTGCCAGCAGCTTGGACCGGGGAAACACCATATATTTT.

The chain carries TRBV6-1 and TRBJ1-5; D call uncertain. The CDR3 length is 16 residues. Per the germline V gene, CDR1 is MNHNS and CDR2 is SASEGT. V shed 4 bases and J shed 2 bases, with 15 bases lying between them. The DNA for the CDR3 is TGTGCCAGCAGTGGAATGGCGGGTGCGGGCAATCAGCCCCAGCATTTT. Its translation: CASSGMAGAGNQPQHF.

The chain is built from TRBV5-1 and TRBJ1-1, with D unclear. Germline assignment: CDR1 SGHRS and CDR2 YFSETQ. This CDR3 has 13 residues. Trimming stripped 2 bases from V and 0 bases from J, with 5 bases between. In DNA form, the CDR3 reads TGCGCCAGCAGCTTCAGGATGAACACTGAAGCTTTCTTT. Translation gives CASSFRMNTEAFF.

This clone was counted only a few times. This rearrangement joins TRBV7-2 to TRBJ1-2; 9 bases map to TRBD1. The V and J ends lost 2 bases and 8 bases, in that order; junction bases with no gene match: 12. Germline values: CDR1 SGHTA, CDR2 FQGNSA. This CDR3 is built from 16 residues. CDR3 sequence reads: CASSLRPGQGGRGYTF. The CDR3 region has the DNA TGTGCCAGCAGCTTAAGGCCGGGACAGGGAGGACGAGGCTACACCTTC.

V and J are TRBV19 and TRBJ2-1; 8 bases fit TRBD2. Germline lookup yields CDR1 LNHDA and CDR2 SQIVND (reference sequence). J lost 10 bases, V lost 3 bases, and 8 bases had no gene match. The CDR3 runs 14 residues. CDR3 residues: CASSMGLVEGEQFF. Written as DNA, the CDR3 is TGTGCCAGTAGTATGGGACTAGTAGAAGGGGAGCAGTTCTTC.

The CDR3 region is CASSSGPGLQETQYF. CDR3 in DNA: TGTGCCAGCAGCTCCGGTCCGGGTCTCCAAGAGACCCAGTACTTC. J is TRBJ2-5 and V is TRBV11-3, with D unresolved. V was shortened by 4 bases and J by 1 base, with 13 bases between the two germline ends. The CDR3 is 15 amino acids. From germline, CDR1 is SGHNT and CDR2 YENEEA.